One and the same sample provided the 23 T cell receptor beta chains below, sequenced in a study of blood T cells in healthy people across ages. A second PCR of 7 to 11 cycles used a sample-barcoded 5' primer and a J-beta primer mix. TCRdb ran MiXCR on the 5' RACE reads and lists one entry per CDR3 protein. The sample lists about 650,000 distinct CDR3 sequences; about 32% were seen once. The specimen was blood. The receptor set was obtained from a woman aged 80 or older in good health.

In this sample, this clonotype turned up many times. The chain links TRBV20-1 to TRBJ2-3, with 13 bases identical to TRBD2. Germline CDR1 DFQATT, CDR2 SNEGSKA (reference sequence). The CDR3 spans 15 residues. Unmatched junction bases numbered 5, after V lost 6 bases and J lost 2 bases. The CDR3 loop is CSAGLAGDLTDTQYF. The CDR3 nucleotides read TGCAGTGCAGGACTAGCGGGGGACCTCACAGATACGCAGTATTTT.

J is TRBJ1-2 and V is TRBV20-1; 7 bases map to TRBD1. Trimming removed 3 bases from V and 7 bases from J; junction bases left unmatched: 8. Germline V gives CDR1 DFQATT, CDR2 SNEGSKA (reference sequence). The CDR3 is 13 residues long. For the CDR3, the DNA is TGCAGTGCTAGGTGTGGAGGGGGCGGTGGCTACACCTTC. It encodes CSARCGGGGGYTF.

This clonotype was observed many times. The rearrangement links TRBV12-3 or TRBV12-4 to TRBJ1-2; D unresolved. V shed 1 base and J shed 4 bases, with 4 bases lying between them. The CDR3 sequence is 12 residues long. DNA of the CDR3: TGTGCCAGCAGTTTAGGCGCCTATGGCTACACCTTC. This sequence encodes CASSLGAYGYTF.

The sample holds a few counts of this clonotype. The chain combines TRBV6-5 with TRBJ1-2; 10 bases match TRBD1. This CDR3 comprises 15 residues. Germline V lookup: CDR1 MNHEY, CDR2 SVGAGI. The V and J ends lost 6 bases and 7 bases, in that order; junction bases with no gene match: 11. The CDR3 region has the DNA TGTGCCAGCAGGCGAAAGACAGGGGGCGCGGGTGGCTACACCTTC. This translates into CASRRKTGGAGGYTF.

The J gene is TRBJ2-1, the V gene TRBV11-2; D might be TRBD2 (6 bases). The CDR3 totals 14 residues. CDR1 and CDR2 (germline): SGHAT, FQNNGV. The V end was cut by 5 bases, the J end by 1 base, with 9 bases between. DNA of the CDR3: TGTGCCAGCAGCCGCGGGACTTCCTACAATGAGCAGTTCTTC. Amino acid sequence: CASSRGTSYNEQFF.

The rearrangement joins TRBV27 to TRBJ1-2; D is possibly TRBD1 (5 bases). Trimming left V 3 bases short and J 8 bases short, with 16 bases between. CDR1 is MNHEY, CDR2 SMNVEV, per germline (reference sequence). The length of the CDR3 is 14 residues. The CDR3 bases are TGTGCCAGCAGTTTCGGACAACGCCAAGCAGGCTACACCTTC. Amino acid sequence: CASSFGQRQAGYTF.

This clonotype has more than one count but fewer than ten. V and J are TRBV7-3 and TRBJ2-4, with 11 bases that match TRBD2. The J call could be wrong; TRBJ2-7 is a better fit for the DNA end. Germline values: CDR1 SGHTA, CDR2 FQGTGA. The CDR3 consists of 15 residues. The CDR3 DNA follows: TGTGCCAGCAGCTCGACACTAGCGGGAGTTGCCGAGCAGTACTTC. Protein sequence: CASSSTLAGVAEQYF.

The chain uses TRBV6-6 and TRBJ2-1, with TRBD2 matching over 9 bases. The CDR3 is made up of 15 amino acids. V lost 5 bases, J lost 1 base, and 3 bases stayed unmatched. Germline loops: CDR1 MNHNY, CDR2 SVGAGI (reference sequence). CDR3 region: CASSDGLASYNEQFF. The DNA for the CDR3 is TGTGCCAGCAGTGACGGACTAGCGTCCTACAATGAGCAGTTCTTC.

This clonotype appeared many times. The rearrangement joins TRBV7-9 to TRBJ2-3; 11 bases are a match to TRBD2. Germline V gene sequence: CDR1 SEHNR, CDR2 FQNEAQ (reference sequence). The V segment lost 4 bases and the J segment 11 bases; nucleotides outside the gene matches: 8. This CDR3 contains 14 residues. Here the CDR3 reads CASSSVGTSGEQYF. The CDR3 nucleotides are TGTGCCAGCAGCTCCGTCGGGACTAGCGGTGAGCAGTATTTT.

This clonotype was observed a handful of times. The V gene is TRBV30, the J gene TRBJ1-4, with no clear D. Trimming left V 5 bases short and J 5 bases short, with 6 bases between. Per the germline V gene, CDR1 is GTSNPN and CDR2 is SVGIG (reference sequence). The CDR3 spans 11 residues. The CDR3 region is CAWAKNEKLFF. DNA for the CDR3: TGTGCCTGGGCGAAGAATGAAAAACTGTTTTTT.

This clonotype appeared a few times. J is TRBJ2-2 and V is TRBV5-1; 8 bases align to TRBD1. The junction had 11 bases not matched to a gene; V was cut back by 5 bases and J by 2 bases. Germline CDR1 is SGHRS and CDR2 is YFSETQ. This CDR3 region has 17 residues. CDR3 nucleotide sequence: TGCGCCAGCAGTATCATATCAGGGGGCCGTAACACCGGGGAGCTGTTTTTT. It specifies CASSIISGGRNTGELFF.

The J gene is TRBJ1-2, the V gene TRBV7-6; 9 nucleotides agree with TRBD1. J was trimmed by 4 bases and V by 5 bases; bases with no gene match: 11. This CDR3 region has 16 residues. The germline V gene has CDR1 SGHVS and CDR2 FNYEAQ. CDR3 in DNA: TGTGCCAGCAGCCCCGGGGGGGGACAGGGCATCTATGGCTACACCTTC. Translation gives CASSPGGGQGIYGYTF.

This clonotype has at least ten counts. The chain has TRBV30 and TRBJ2-1; TRBD1 matches at 7 bases. CDR1 and CDR2 from the germline V gene are GTSNPN and SVGIG (reference sequence). The CDR3 consists of 13 residues. V was clipped by 2 bases and J by 8 bases; unmatched bases: 6. In DNA form, the CDR3 reads TGTGCCTGGAGTATCCAACAGGGGTATGAGCAGTTCTTC. Protein: CAWSIQQGYEQFF.

Concerning this clonotype itself: A much larger clonotype is one base distant, so this may be a read error. The genes are TRBV3-1 and TRBJ2-5; TRBD2 aligns across 9 bases. Losses at the gene ends were 2 bases for V and 11 bases for J; bases not matched to a gene: 12. The CDR3 extends over 15 amino acids. The germline CDR1 and CDR2 sequences are LGHDT and YNNKEL (reference sequence). CDR3 bases: TGTGCCAGCAGCCAAAACCTAGCGGGGTTCAATGAGCAGTACTTC. Translation: CASSQNLAGFNEQYF.

A few counts support this clonotype. The chain recombines TRBV10-3 with TRBJ1-5; possible D gene TRBD1, 5 bases. The CDR3 spans 14 residues. With 4 bases removed from V and 2 bases from J, the gap between germline ends came to 9 bases. In germline, CDR1 is ENHRY, CDR2 SYGVKD. In nucleotides, the CDR3 is TGTGCCATCAGTGCTGGGGCTGGCAATCAGCCCCAGCATTTT. It translates to CAISAGAGNQPQHF.

About this clonotype: A much larger clone differs by one base, so this may be a read error. V and J are TRBV6-2 or TRBV6-3 and TRBJ2-7; no firm D call. Trimming cost V 4 bases and J 9 bases, with 7 bases left between them. The V gene's germline CDR1 is MNHEY and CDR2 SVGEGT. The CDR3 totals 10 residues. CDR3 DNA: TGTGCCAGCAGTTGTGACGTGCAGTACTTC. It specifies CASSCDVQYF.

The genes are TRBV5-1 and TRBJ2-7, with D perhaps TRBD2 (5 bases). Trimming took 3 bases from V and 4 from J, leaving 20 bases between them. CDR1 SGHRS and CDR2 YFSETQ come from the germline V gene. The CDR3 contains 16 residues. CDR3 nucleotides: TGCGCCAGCAGCTCCGAACCGGGAACCCTGGGGTACGAGCAGTACTTC. This gives the protein CASSSEPGTLGYEQYF.

This clonotype was picked up a small number of times. The chain carries TRBV18 and TRBJ2-7; TRBD1 might be the D (7 bases). The germline V gene encodes CDR1 KGHSH and CDR2 LQKENI. The CDR3 consists of 15 residues. Trimming left V 2 bases short and J 0 bases short, with 11 bases between. The DNA of the CDR3 is TGTGCCAGCTCACCAGCGGGACAGAACTCCTACGAGCAGTACTTC. The encoded protein is CASSPAGQNSYEQYF.

For this clonotype: With a much larger clone just one base away, this may be a read error. V usage is TRBV5-1 and J usage is TRBJ2-7, with TRBD2 identical over 9 bases. The CDR3 consists of 15 residues. Germline V gene data show CDR1 as SGHRS and CDR2 as YFSETQ. The CDR3 DNA is TGCGCCAGCAACTTGAAACCTAGCGGGGCGTACGAGCAGTACTTC. It codes for CASNLKPSGAYEQYF.

The chain has TRBV27 and TRBJ1-2, with TRBD1 matching 10 bases. V dropped 8 bases and J dropped 5; count of bases not matched to a gene: 5. There are 13 residues in the CDR3. CDR1 is MNHEY, CDR2 SMNVEV, per germline (reference sequence). DNA of the CDR3: TGTGCCAGCCTGGGACAGGGGCTTTATGGCTACACCTTC. This codes for CASLGQGLYGYTF.

The table lists this clonotype with many counts. This chain connects TRBV20-1 to TRBJ1-5; TRBD1 matches 11 bases. Germline V lookup: CDR1 DFQATT, CDR2 SNEGSKA (reference sequence). V trimming: 6 bases; J trimming: 0 bases; junction bases outside the gene matches: 10. This CDR3 has 17 residues. The CDR3 reads CSAMGQGGFYSNQPQHF. The DNA for the CDR3 is TGCAGTGCAATGGGACAGGGGGGCTTCTATAGCAATCAGCCCCAGCATTTT.

This clonotype came up many times. This chain joins TRBV7-2 and TRBJ2-3; 8 nucleotides line up with TRBD2. The germline V gene encodes CDR1 SGHTA and CDR2 FQGNSA. V shed 0 bases, J shed 5 bases, and the junction held 10 bases outside the gene matches. The CDR3 sequence is 17 residues long. The DNA for the CDR3 is TGTGCCAGCAGCTTAGCTCTGGCGGGGGGCGGAAAAGATACGCAGTATTTT. Translation: CASSLALAGGGKDTQYF. The variable domain in full, with the rest retrieved from reference TRBV7-2 and TRBJ2-3, is GAGVSQSPSNKVTEKGKDVELRCDPISGHTALYWYRQSLGQGLEFLIYFQGNSAPDKSGLPSDRFSAERTGGSVSTLTIQRTQQEDSAVYLCASSLALAGGGKDTQYFGPGTRLTVL.

At least ten counts were recorded for this clonotype. A read error may produce the germline difference seen at one junction end. The CDR3 spells CASSYYPGNPEAFF. CDR3 DNA sequence: TGTGCCAGCAGTTACTACCCAGGGAACCCTGAAGCTTTCTTT. The rearrangement uses TRBV6-5 and TRBJ1-1, with D possibly matching TRBD1 (5 bases). The CDR3 loop spans 14 amino acids. CDR1 is MNHEY and CDR2 is SVGAGI in the germline V gene.